This T cell receptor beta chain appears in the sequencing data of a study of CD4 T cells in relation to SARS-CoV-2 and coronaviruses. Fewer than 1.2 x 10^5 naive or memory CD4+ cells were cultured with CEF peptides for roughly 10 days. The CDR3 consists of 12 residues. The germline gives CDR1 LNHDA, CDR2 SQIVND (reference sequence). V lost 8 bases and J 4 bases, leaving 11 bases between the germline ends. Remarks on this clone: Its antigen is not known.

Naive and memory CD4+ T cells were cultured with CEF, then survey-sequenced. The method was immunoSEQ multiplex PCR; TCRdb's version includes in-frame clones alone and lacks a portion of them. Of around 30,000 clones listed, more than 60% are singletons. Sequencing used memory CD4+ T cells from PBMCs, cultured in vitro. The sequence was obtained from an adult with COVID-19. This rearrangement joins TRBV19 to TRBJ1-1; a weak D match, TRBD1 (5 bases). CDR3 sequence: CASGQGPTEAFF. For the CDR3, the DNA is TGTGCCAGTGGACAAGGGCCCACTGAAGCTTTCTTT.